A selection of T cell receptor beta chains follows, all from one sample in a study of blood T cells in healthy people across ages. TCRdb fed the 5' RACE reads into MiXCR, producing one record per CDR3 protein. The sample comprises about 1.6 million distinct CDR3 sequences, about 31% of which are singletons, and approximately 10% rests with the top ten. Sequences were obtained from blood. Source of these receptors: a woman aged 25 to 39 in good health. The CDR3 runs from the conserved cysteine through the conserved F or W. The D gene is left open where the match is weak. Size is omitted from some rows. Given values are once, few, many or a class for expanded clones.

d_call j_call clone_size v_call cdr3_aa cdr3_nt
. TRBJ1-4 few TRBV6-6 CASSPALGVIGKLFF TGTGCCAGCAGCCCTGCCCTGGGGGTTATCGGAAAACTGTTTTTT
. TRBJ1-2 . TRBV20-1 CSARSIHGYTF TGCAGTGCTAGGTCCATCCATGGCTACACCTTC
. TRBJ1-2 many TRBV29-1 CSVGADDGYTF TGCAGCGTGGGGGCTGACGATGGCTACACCTTC
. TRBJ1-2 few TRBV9 CASSVRQSIEDSYGYTF TGTGCCAGCAGCGTACGACAGTCCATAGAGGATAGCTATGGCTACACCTTC
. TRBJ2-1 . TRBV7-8 CANSMDPSSYNEQFF TGTGCCAACAGCATGGACCCGAGCTCCTACAATGAGCAGTTCTTC
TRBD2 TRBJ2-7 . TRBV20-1 CSATLPLAGRYEQYF TGCAGTGCTACGCTTCCCCTAGCGGGGCGATACGAGCAGTACTTC
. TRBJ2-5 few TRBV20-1 CSVTPGTDQETQYF TGCAGTGTTACACCCGGGACTGACCAAGAGACCCAGTACTTC
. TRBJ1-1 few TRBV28 CASMGRGNTEAFF TGTGCCAGCATGGGCAGGGGGAACACTGAAGCTTTCTTT
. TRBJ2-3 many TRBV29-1 CSLQGGADTQYF TGCAGCCTACAGGGGGGGGCAGATACGCAGTATTTT
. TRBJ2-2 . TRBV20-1 CSARDGGGPGELFF TGCAGTGCTAGAGATGGAGGCGGTCCCGGGGAGCTGTTTTTT
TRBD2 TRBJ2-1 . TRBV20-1 CSARGPQGLAEQFF TGCAGTGCTAGAGGGCCTCAGGGACTAGCGGAGCAGTTCTTC
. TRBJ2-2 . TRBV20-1 CSARESSGPTGELFF TGCAGTGCTAGAGAGAGTTCGGGGCCCACCGGGGAGCTGTTTTTT
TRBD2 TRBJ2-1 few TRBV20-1 CSARGREGTYNEQFF TGCAGTGCTAGAGGGCGGGAGGGGACCTACAATGAGCAGTTCTTC
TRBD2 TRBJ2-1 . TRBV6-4 CASSDSTSGGDEQFF TGTGCCAGCAGTGACTCGACTAGCGGGGGGGATGAGCAGTTCTTC
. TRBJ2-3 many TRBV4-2 CASSQDHTQYF TGTGCCAGCAGCCAAGATCATACGCAGTATTTT
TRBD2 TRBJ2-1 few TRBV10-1 CASSERLAANNEQFF TGCGCCAGCAGTGAAAGACTAGCGGCTAACAACGAGCAGTTCTTC
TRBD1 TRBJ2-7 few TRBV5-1 CASSLAGQVNEQYF TGCGCCAGCAGCTTGGCAGGACAGGTAAACGAGCAGTACTTC
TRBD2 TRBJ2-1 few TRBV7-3 CASSSAGLDINEQFF TGTGCCAGCAGCTCGGCGGGACTAGATATCAATGAGCAGTTCTTC
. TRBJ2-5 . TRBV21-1 CASSKKLGGLAGVIRETQYF TGTGCCAGCAGCAAAAAACTGGGGGGCCTAGCGGGAGTCATCCGAGAGACCCAGTACTTC
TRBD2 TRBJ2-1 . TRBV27 CASSPGGAVLGYNGQFF TGTGCCAGCAGCCCCGGGGGGGCGGTCCTGGGGTACAATGGGCAGTTCTTC
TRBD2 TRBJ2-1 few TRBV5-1 CASATSGWYNEQFF TGCGCCAGCGCCACTAGCGGGTGGTACAATGAGCAGTTCTTC
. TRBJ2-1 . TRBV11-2 CASGAGGPEQFF TGTGCCAGCGGAGCGGGTGGGCCTGAGCAGTTCTTC
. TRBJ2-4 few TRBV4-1 CASSQLSLVSAKNIQYF TGCGCCAGCAGCCAATTGTCGCTAGTTTCTGCCAAAAACATTCAGTACTTC
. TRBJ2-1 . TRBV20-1 CSPRGDYNEQFF TGCAGTCCTCGAGGTGACTACAATGAGCAGTTCTTC
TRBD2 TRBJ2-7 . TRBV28 CASGGLAGGLQQYF TGTGCCAGCGGGGGGCTAGCGGGAGGGCTCCAGCAGTACTTC
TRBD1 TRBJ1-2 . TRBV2 CASRADREQGYTF TGTGCCAGCAGGGCCGACAGGGAACAAGGCTACACCTTC